The T cell receptor beta chain under discussion was sequenced for a study of T-cell reconstitution after alpha-beta-depleted transplantation in children. Study-wide results and caveats: There were reportedly several hundred expanded graft clones from which alpha-beta T cells came about two months after transplant. Newly produced T cells mostly accounted for T-cell counts and diversity one year post-transplant. Some patients' high day-60 TCRbeta diversity was attributed to recipient cells surviving conditioning.

CDR3 length: 13 amino acids. Germline-derived CDR1 and CDR2 are DFQATT and SNEGSKA (reference sequence). Trimming removed 3 bases from V and 3 bases from J, with 11 bases in between. As it was prepared, the TCRbeta library received unique molecular identifiers. One entry per CDR3 protein, called by TCRdb with MiXCR from the PCR reads. The table includes 580,000 or so distinct CDR3 sequences, 23% detected once. Turning to this clonotype: The antigen is not known.

The chain recombines TRBV20-1 with TRBJ2-5; perhaps TRBD1 as D (6 bases). This TCR came from a boy under three years old who had a stem cell transplant for acute myeloid leukemia, so the T cells may come from the graft donor. The sample was PBMCs, mostly from graft donor cells, taken 360 days after TCRalphabeta/CD19-depleted stem cell transplant. This CDR3 reads CSARTGYKETQYF. The DNA for the CDR3 is TGCAGTGCTAGGACAGGCTACAAAGAGACCCAGTACTTC.